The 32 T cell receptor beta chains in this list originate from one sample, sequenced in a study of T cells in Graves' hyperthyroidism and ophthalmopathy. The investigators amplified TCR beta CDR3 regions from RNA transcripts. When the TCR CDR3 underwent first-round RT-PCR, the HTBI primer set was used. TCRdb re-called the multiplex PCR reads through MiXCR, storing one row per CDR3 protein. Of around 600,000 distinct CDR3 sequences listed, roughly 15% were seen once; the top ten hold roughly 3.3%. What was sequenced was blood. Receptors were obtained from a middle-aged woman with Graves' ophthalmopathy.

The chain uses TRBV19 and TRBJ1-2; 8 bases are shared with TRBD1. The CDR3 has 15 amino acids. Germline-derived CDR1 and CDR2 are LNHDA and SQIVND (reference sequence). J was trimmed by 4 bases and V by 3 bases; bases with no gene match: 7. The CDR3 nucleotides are TGTGCCAGTAGTATCTTACGGACAGGGCCCTATGGCTACACCTTC. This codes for CASSILRTGPYGYTF.

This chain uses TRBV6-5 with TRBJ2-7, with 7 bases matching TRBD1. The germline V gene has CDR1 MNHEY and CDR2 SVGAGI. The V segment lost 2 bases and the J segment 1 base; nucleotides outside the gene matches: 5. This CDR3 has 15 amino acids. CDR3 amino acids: CASSYRAGGSYEQYF. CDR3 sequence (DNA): TGTGCCAGCAGTTACAGAGCAGGGGGATCCTACGAGCAGTACTTC.

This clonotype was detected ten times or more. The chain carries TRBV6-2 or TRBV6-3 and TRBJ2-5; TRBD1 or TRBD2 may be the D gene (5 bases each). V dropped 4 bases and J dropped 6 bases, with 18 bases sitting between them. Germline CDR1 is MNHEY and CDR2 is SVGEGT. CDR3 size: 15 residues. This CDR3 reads CASSSGTPRSKTQYF. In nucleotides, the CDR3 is TGTGCCAGCAGTTCCGGGACCCCTCGGTCGAAGACCCAGTACTTC.

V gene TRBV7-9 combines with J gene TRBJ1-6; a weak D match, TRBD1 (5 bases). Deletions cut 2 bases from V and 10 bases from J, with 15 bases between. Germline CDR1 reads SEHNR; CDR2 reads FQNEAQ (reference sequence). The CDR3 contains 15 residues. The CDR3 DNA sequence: TGTGCCAGCAGCTTACAGGAGACAGATGGCTCACCCCTCCACTTT. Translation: CASSLQETDGSPLHF.

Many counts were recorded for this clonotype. Here the CDR3 reads CASSGGGETQYF. CDR3 coding DNA: TGTGCCAGCAGTGGCGGGGGAGAGACCCAGTACTTC. V usage is TRBV2 and J usage is TRBJ2-5, with 7 bases identical to TRBD2. Unmatched junction bases numbered 0, after V lost 4 bases and J lost 4 bases. CDR1 is SNHLY and CDR2 is FYNNEI in the germline V gene. CDR3 length: 12 residues.

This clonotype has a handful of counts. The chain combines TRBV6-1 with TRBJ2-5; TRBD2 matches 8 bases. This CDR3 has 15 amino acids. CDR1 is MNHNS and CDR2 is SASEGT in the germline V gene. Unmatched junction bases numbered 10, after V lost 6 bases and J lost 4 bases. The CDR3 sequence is CASRTRASGGETQYF. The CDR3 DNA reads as TGTGCCAGCAGGACGAGGGCCAGCGGGGGAGAGACCCAGTACTTC.

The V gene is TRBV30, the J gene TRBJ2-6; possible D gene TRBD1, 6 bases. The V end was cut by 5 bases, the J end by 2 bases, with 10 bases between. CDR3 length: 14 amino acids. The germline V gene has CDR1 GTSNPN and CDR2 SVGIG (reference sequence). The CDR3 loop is CAWLQGAGANVLTF. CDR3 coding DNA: TGTGCCTGGCTACAGGGCGCTGGGGCCAACGTCCTGACTTTC.

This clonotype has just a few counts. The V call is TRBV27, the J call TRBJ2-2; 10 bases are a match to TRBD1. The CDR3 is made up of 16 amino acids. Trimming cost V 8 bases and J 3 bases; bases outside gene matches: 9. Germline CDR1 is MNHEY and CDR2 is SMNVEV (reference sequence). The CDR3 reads CASLQYGQGDTGELFF. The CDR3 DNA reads TGTGCCAGCCTTCAATATGGACAGGGGGACACCGGGGAGCTGTTTTTT.

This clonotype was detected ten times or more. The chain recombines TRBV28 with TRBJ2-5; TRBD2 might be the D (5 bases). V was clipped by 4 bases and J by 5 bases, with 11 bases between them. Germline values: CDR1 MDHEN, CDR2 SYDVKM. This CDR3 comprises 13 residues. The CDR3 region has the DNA TGTGCCAGCAGTTCCCCGGGGATTGAGACCCAGTACTTC. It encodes CASSSPGIETQYF.

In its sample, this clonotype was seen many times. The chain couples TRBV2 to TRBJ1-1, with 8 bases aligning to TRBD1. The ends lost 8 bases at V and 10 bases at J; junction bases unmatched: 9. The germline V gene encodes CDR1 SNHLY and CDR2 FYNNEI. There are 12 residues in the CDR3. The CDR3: CASSQDRARAFF. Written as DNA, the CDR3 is TGTGCCAGCTCCCAGGACAGGGCGCGAGCTTTCTTT.

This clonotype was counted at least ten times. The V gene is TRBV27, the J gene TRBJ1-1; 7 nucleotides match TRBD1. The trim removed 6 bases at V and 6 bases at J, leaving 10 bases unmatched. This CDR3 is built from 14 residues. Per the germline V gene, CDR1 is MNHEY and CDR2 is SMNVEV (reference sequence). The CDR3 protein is CASRGGQGGPEAFF. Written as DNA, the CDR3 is TGTGCCAGCAGGGGGGGGCAGGGGGGGCCTGAAGCTTTCTTT.

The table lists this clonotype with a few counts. The CDR3 region has the DNA TGTGCCACCACCCCAAGGGGCTCTGGGGCCAACGTCCTGACTTTC. Translated: CATTPRGSGANVLTF. The rearrangement uses TRBV19 and TRBJ2-6; the D gene is possibly TRBD1 (5 bases). Germline CDR1 is LNHDA and CDR2 is SQIVND (reference sequence). The V and J ends lost 10 bases and 0 bases respectively, with 13 bases between them. This CDR3 contains 15 residues.

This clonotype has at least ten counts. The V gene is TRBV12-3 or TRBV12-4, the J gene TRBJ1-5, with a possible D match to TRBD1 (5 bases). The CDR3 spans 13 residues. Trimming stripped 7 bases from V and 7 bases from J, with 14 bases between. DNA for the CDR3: TGTGCCAGCAAAGCGGGGGTGAGGCAGCCCCAGCATTTT. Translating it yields CASKAGVRQPQHF.

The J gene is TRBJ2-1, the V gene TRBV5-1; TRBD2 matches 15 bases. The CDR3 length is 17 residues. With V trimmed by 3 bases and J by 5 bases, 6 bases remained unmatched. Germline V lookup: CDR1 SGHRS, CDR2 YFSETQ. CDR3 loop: CASSWTSGGAWDNEQFF. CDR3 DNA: TGCGCCAGCAGCTGGACTAGCGGGGGGGCCTGGGACAATGAGCAGTTCTTC.

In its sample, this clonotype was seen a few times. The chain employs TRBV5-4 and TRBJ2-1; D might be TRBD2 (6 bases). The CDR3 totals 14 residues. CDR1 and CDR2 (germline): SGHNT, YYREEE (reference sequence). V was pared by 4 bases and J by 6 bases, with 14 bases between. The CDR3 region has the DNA TGTGCCAGCAGCACGGGACTCAGTTTCAATGAGCAGTTCTTC. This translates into CASSTGLSFNEQFF.

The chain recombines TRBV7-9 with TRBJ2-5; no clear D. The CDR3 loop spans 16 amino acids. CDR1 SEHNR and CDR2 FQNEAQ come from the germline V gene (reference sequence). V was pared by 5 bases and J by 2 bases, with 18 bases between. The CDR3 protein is CASSPPSLARQETQYF. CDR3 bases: TGTGCCAGCAGCCCTCCTTCCCTTGCACGACAAGAGACCCAGTACTTC.

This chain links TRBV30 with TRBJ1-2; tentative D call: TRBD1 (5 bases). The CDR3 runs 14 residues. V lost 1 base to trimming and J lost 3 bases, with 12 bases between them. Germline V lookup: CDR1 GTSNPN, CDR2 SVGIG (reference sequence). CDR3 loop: CAWSGGARYYGYTF. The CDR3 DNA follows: TGTGCCTGGAGTGGAGGGGCGCGTTACTATGGCTACACCTTC.

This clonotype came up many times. CDR3 sequence (DNA): TGTGCCAGCTCACCAGGGTGGACGGACAATGGCTACACCTTC. This sequence encodes CASSPGWTDNGYTF. The V call is TRBV18, the J call TRBJ1-2; maybe TRBD1 (5 bases). The CDR3 covers 14 residues. Germline values: CDR1 KGHSH, CDR2 LQKENI. The V end was cut by 2 bases, the J end by 6 bases, with 13 bases between.

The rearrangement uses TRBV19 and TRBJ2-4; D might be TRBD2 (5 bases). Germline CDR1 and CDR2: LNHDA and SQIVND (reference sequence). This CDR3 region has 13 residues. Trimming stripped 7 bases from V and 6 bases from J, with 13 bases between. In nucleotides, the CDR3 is TGTGCCAGTACTACTCCGGGAACAAACATTCAGTACTTC. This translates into CASTTPGTNIQYF.

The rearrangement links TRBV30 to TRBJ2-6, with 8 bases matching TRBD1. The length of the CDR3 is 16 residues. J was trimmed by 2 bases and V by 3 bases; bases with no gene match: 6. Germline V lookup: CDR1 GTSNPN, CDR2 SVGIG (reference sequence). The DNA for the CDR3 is TGTGCCTGGAGCCGGGACAGGACACCTGGGGCCAACGTCCTGACTTTC. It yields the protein CAWSRDRTPGANVLTF. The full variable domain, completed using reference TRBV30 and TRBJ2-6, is SQTIHQWPATLVQPVGSPLSLECTVEGTSNPNLYWYRQAAGRGLQLLFYSVGIGQISSEVPQNLSASRPQDRQFILSSKKLLLSDSGFYLCAWSRDRTPGANVLTFGAGSRLTVL.

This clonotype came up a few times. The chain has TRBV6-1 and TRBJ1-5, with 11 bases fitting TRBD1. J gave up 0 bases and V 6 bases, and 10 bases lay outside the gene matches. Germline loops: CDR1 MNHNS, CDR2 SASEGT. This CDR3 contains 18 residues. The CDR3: CASRDTWTGGYSNQPQHF. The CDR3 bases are TGTGCCAGCAGGGATACCTGGACAGGGGGCTATAGCAATCAGCCCCAGCATTTT.

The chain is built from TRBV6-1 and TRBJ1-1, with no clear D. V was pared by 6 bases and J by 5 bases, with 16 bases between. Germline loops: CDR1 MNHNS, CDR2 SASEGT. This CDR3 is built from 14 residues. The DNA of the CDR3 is TGTGCCAGCAGACGATCAGCGTCGGGGACTGAAGCTTTCTTT. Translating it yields CASRRSASGTEAFF.

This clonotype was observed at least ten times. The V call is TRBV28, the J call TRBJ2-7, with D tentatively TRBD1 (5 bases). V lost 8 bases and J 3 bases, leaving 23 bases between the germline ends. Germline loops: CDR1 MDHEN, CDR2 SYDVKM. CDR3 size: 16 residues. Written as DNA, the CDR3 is TGTGCCAGCGCCTCCCATCCCCGGACAACCCTCTACGAGCAGTACTTC. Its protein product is CASASHPRTTLYEQYF.

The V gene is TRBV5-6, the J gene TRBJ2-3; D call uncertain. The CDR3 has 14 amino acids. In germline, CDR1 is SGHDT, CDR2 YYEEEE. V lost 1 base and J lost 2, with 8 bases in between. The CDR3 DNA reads TGTGCCAGCAGCTTGCAGCAATACACAGATACGCAGTATTTT. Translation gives CASSLQQYTDTQYF.

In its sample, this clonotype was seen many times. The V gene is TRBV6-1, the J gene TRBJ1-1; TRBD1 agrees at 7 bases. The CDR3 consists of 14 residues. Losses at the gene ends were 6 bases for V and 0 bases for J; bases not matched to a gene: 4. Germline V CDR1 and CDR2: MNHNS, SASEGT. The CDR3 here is CASSPGGMNTEAFF. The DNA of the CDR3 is TGTGCCAGCAGCCCAGGGGGGATGAACACTGAAGCTTTCTTT.

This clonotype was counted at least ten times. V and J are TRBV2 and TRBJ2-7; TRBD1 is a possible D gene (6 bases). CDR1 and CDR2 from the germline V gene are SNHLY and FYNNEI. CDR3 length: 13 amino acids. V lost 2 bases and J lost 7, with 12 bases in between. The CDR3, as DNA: TGTGCCAGCAGTGAAAGGGGGAACGGAGAGCAGTACTTC. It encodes CASSERGNGEQYF.

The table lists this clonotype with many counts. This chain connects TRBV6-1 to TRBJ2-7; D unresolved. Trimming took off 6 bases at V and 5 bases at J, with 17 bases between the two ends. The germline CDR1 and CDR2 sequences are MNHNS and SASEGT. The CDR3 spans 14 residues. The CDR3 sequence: CASRLGKLVNEQYF. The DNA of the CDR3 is TGTGCCAGCAGGCTGGGGAAGTTAGTGAACGAGCAGTACTTC.

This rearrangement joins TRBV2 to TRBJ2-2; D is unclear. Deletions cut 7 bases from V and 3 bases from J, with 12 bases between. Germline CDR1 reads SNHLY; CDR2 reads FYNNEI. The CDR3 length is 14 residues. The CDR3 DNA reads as TGTGCCAGCAAGAAAAGCTTGTACACCGGGGAGCTGTTTTTT. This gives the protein CASKKSLYTGELFF.

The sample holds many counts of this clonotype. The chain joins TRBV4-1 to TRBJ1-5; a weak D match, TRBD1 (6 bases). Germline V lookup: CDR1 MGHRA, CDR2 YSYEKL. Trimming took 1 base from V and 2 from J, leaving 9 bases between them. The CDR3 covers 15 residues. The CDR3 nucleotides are TGCGCCAGCAGCCAAGTACAGGGCGGCAATCAGCCCCAGCATTTT. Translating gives CASSQVQGGNQPQHF.

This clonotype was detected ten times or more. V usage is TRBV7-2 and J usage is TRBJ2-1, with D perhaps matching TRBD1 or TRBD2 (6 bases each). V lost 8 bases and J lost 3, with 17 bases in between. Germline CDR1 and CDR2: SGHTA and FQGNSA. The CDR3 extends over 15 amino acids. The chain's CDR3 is CASLILQGGYNEQFF. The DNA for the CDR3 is TGTGCCAGCTTAATTCTACAGGGAGGCTACAATGAGCAGTTCTTC.

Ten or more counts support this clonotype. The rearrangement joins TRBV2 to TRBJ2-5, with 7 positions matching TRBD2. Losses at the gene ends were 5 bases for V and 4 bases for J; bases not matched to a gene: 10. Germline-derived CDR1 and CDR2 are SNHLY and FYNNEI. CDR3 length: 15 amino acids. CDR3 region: CASSPLTSAVETQYF. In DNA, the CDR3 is TGTGCCAGCAGTCCACTTACTAGCGCGGTAGAGACCCAGTACTTC. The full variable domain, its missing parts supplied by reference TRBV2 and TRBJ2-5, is EPEVTQTPSHQVTQMGQEVILRCVPISNHLYFYWYRQILGQKVEFLVSFYNNEISEKSEIFDDQFSVERPDGSNFTLKIRSTKLEDSAMYFCASSPLTSAVETQYFGPGTRLLVL.

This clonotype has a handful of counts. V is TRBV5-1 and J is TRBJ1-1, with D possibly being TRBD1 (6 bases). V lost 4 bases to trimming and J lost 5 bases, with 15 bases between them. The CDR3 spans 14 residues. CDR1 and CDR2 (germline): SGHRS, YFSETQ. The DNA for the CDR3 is TGCGCCAGCAGCGGGGGGCGCGGGGAAACTGAAGCTTTCTTT. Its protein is CASSGGRGETEAFF.